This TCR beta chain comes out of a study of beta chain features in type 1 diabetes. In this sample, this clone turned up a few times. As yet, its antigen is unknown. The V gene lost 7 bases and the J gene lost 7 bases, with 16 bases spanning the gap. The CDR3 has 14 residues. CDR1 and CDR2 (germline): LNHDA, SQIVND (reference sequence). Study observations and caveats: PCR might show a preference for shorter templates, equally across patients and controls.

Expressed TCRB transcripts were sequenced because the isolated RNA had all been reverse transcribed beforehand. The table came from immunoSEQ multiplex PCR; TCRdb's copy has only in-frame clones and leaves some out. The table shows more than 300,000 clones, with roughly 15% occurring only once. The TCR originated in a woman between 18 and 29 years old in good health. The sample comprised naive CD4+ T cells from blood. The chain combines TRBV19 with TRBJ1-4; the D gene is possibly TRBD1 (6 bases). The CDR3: CASNGDIVVEKLFF. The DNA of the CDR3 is TGTGCCAGTAACGGGGACATCGTCGTTGAAAAACTGTTTTTT.